Listed below are T cell receptor beta chains from one sample, sequenced in a study of PD-L1 blockade in urothelial cancer. TCRdb keeps only in-frame clones here, not all; method: immunoSEQ multiplex PCR. The table includes more than 65,000 clones, roughly nine tenths detected once. Sequenced material: PBMCs, taken around atezolizumab (anti-PD-L1) treatment. These receptors were taken from a woman between 65 and 79 years old with urothelial cancer. The CDR3 runs from the conserved cysteine through the conserved F or W. D genes are given only for firm matches. Where a row states a size, it is once, few, many or the class of an expanded clone; other rows omit it.

v_call,clone_size,cdr3_length,d_call,j_call,cdr3_nt,cdr3_aa
TRBV18,-,15,-,TRBJ2-1,TGTGCCAGCTCAGCAGACCAGGGCGCCTACAATGAGCAGTTCTTC,CASSADQGAYNEQFF
TRBV30,-,15,TRBD1,TRBJ1-4,TGTGCCTGGAGTATTATGACAGGGACTAATGAAAAACTGTTTTTT,CAWSIMTGTNEKLFF
TRBV7-2,-,16,TRBD1,TRBJ1-6,TGTGCCAGCAGCTTAGATACGGGACAGGGGAATTCACCCCTCCACTTT,CASSLDTGQGNSPLHF
TRBV10-1,-,16,-,TRBJ2-7,TGCGCCAGCAGTGATTATGGCGGGCCCAACTCCTACGAGCAGTACTTC,CASSDYGGPNSYEQYF
TRBV28,-,17,-,TRBJ2-1,TGTGCCAGCACCAACCCAACTGGGGGGGCATGGTACAATGAGCAGTTCTTC,CASTNPTGGAWYNEQFF
TRBV2,-,18,-,TRBJ1-6,TGTGCCAGCAGTGAATTGCCCCTACTAATAGGGGTAAGCTCACCCCTCCACTTT,CASSELPLLIGVSSPLHF
TRBV7-2,-,16,TRBD2,TRBJ2-3,TGTGCCAGCAGCACGGGACTAGCGGGCCGCACAGATACGCAGTATTTT,CASSTGLAGRTDTQYF
TRBV25-1,once,15,TRBD1,TRBJ2-5,TGTGCCAGCAGTGACCCCAGGGGACAGAAAGAGACCCAGTACTTC,CASSDPRGQKETQYF
TRBV30,-,14,-,TRBJ1-4,TGTGCCTGGAGTGTAAGGGGGGGAAGTGAAAAACTGTTTTTT,CAWSVRGGSEKLFF
TRBV7-8,-,18,TRBD2,TRBJ2-7,TGTGCCAGCAGGTCGAGACTAGCGGGAGGGACGAGCTCCTACGAGCAGTACTTC,CASRSRLAGGTSSYEQYF
TRBV2,-,13,TRBD2,TRBJ2-7,TGTGCCAGCAGGCTAGCGGGAGTGTACGAGCAGTACTTC,CASRLAGVYEQYF
TRBV27,-,13,TRBD1,TRBJ2-1,TGTGCCAGCAGAATGACAGGGTGGAATGAGCAGTTCTTC,CASRMTGWNEQFF
TRBV29-1,-,14,-,TRBJ1-1,TGCAGCGTTGCTCGGGGGGCGTTCAACAATGAAGCTTTCTTT,CSVARGAFNNEAFF
TRBV28,-,18,-,TRBJ2-7,TGTGCCAGCAGCCTTGCCGTACTGAGGGTCTTAGATCGGTACGAGCAGTACTTC,CASSLAVLRVLDRYEQYF
TRBV18,-,17,TRBD2,TRBJ2-3,TGTGCCAGCTCACCATTTACGGGACTAGCGGTACCAGATACGCAGTATTTT,CASSPFTGLAVPDTQYF
TRBV5-1,-,15,-,TRBJ2-2,TGCGCCAGCAGCGTCCGACAGGTTAACACCGGGGAGCTGTTTTTT,CASSVRQVNTGELFF
TRBV4-3,once,13,-,TRBJ1-4,TGCGCCAGCAGCCTCGACAGGAATGAAAAACTGTTTTTT,CASSLDRNEKLFF
TRBV2,-,14,TRBD2,TRBJ2-1,TGTGCCAGCAGTATCCTAGCGGGGGTCAATGAGCAGTTCTTC,CASSILAGVNEQFF
TRBV10-1,-,15,TRBD1,TRBJ2-2,TGCGCCAGCAGTCCAGGGGGCGGGAACACCGGGGAGCTGTTTTTT,CASSPGGGNTGELFF
TRBV18,-,16,TRBD2,TRBJ2-5,TGTGCCAGCTCACAAGCTCTAGCGGGGGGTTCAGAGACCCAGTACTTC,CASSQALAGGSETQYF
TRBV7-7,-,16,TRBD2,TRBJ2-5,TGTGCCAGCAGCGTTCTAGCGGGGAGGGGCCAAGAGACCCAGTACTTC,CASSVLAGRGQETQYF
TRBV6-5,-,12,-,TRBJ1-1,TGTGCCAGCACCCCCCCGGGGGCTGAAGCTTTCTTT,CASTPPGAEAFF
TRBV6-5,-,15,TRBD1,TRBJ1-2,TGTGCCAGCAGTTCCCTACAGGGGGGGGACTATGGCTACACCTTC,CASSSLQGGDYGYTF
TRBV5-1,-,16,TRBD2,TRBJ2-5,TGCGCCAGCAGCTTGGGGGTAGCGGGGGGCCAAGAGACCCAGTACTTC,CASSLGVAGGQETQYF
TRBV10-3,-,16,TRBD2,TRBJ2-5,TGTGCCATCAGTGAGTTGTGGACTAGCGGGAGGGAGACCCAGTACTTC,CAISELWTSGRETQYF
TRBV9,-,16,TRBD1,TRBJ2-3,TGTGCCAGCAGCAGAGTGGGGACAGGGAAGACAGATACGCAGTATTTT,CASSRVGTGKTDTQYF
TRBV29-1,-,13,TRBD1,TRBJ2-3,TGCAGCGTCAAACAGGGGGCAATAGATACGCAGTATTTT,CSVKQGAIDTQYF
TRBV7-9,-,16,-,TRBJ2-1,TGTGCCAGCAGCCGAGATTTTTCAGCGAATGTTAATGAGCAGTTCTTC,CASSRDFSANVNEQFF
TRBV28,-,15,TRBD1,TRBJ1-3,TGTGCCAGCAGTAATCACAGGGGCTTCGGAAACACCATATATTTT,CASSNHRGFGNTIYF
TRBV6-5,-,13,-,TRBJ1-1,TGTGCCGTTCAGGGAATCTCGAACACTGAAGCTTTCTTT,CAVQGISNTEAFF
TRBV4-3,-,18,-,TRBJ2-2,TGCGCCAGCAGCCCCGAGGCGGGGACAGCCGATAACACCGGGGAGCTGTTTTTT,CASSPEAGTADNTGELFF
TRBV5-5,-,15,-,TRBJ1-1,TGTGCCAGCAGCCCCCCTGCGGCGACTAACACTGAAGCTTTCTTT,CASSPPAATNTEAFF
TRBV19,-,14,TRBD2,TRBJ2-1,TGTGCCAGTACCCCGGGACTAGCTTATCCTCGGCAGTTCTTC,CASTPGLAYPRQFF
TRBV30,-,11,-,TRBJ1-1,TGTGCCTGCAGGGGATTCGCTGAAGCTTTCTTT,CACRGFAEAFF
TRBV7-8,-,16,-,TRBJ1-5,TGTGCCAGCAGCCCCATTTTAATCGGGAGCAATCAGCCCCAGCATTTT,CASSPILIGSNQPQHF
TRBV5-4,-,13,TRBD2,TRBJ2-5,TGTGCCACTCACACTAGCGGGAGTGAGACCCAGTACTTC,CATHTSGSETQYF
TRBV6-6,few,14,-,TRBJ2-7,TGTGCCAGCAGTTATTTAGGGGCACAAGGCGAGCAGTACTTC,CASSYLGAQGEQYF
TRBV10-3,-,16,TRBD1,TRBJ1-6,TGTGCCATCAGTGAGTCCCCGACAGGGTATGGTTCACCCCTCCACTTT,CAISESPTGYGSPLHF
TRBV7-2,-,14,-,TRBJ2-1,TGTGCCAGCAGCTTCACTATGGTACCCAATGAGCAGTTCTTC,CASSFTMVPNEQFF
TRBV5-1,-,15,TRBD2,TRBJ2-1,TGCGCCAGCAGCTTTAGCGGGAGGTCCTACAATGAGCAGTTCTTC,CASSFSGRSYNEQFF
TRBV28,-,14,-,TRBJ2-5,TGTGCCAGCAGGCTCCCGGGACAAGTGTGGACCCAGTACTTC,CASRLPGQVWTQYF
TRBV10-2,-,13,-,TRBJ1-1,TGCGCCAGCAGCGGACAATCGAACACTGAAGCTTTCTTT,CASSGQSNTEAFF
TRBV5-1,-,16,TRBD2,TRBJ2-3,TGCGCCAGCAGCTTCCGCTTAGCGGGAGAGACAGATACGCAGTATTTT,CASSFRLAGETDTQYF
TRBV15,-,12,-,TRBJ2-7,TGTGCCACCAGCTCACAGGGTTACGAGCAGTACTTC,CATSSQGYEQYF
TRBV7-2,-,13,-,TRBJ2-1,TGTGCCAGCAGCAGAGGGGGAGGGGATGAGCAGTTCTTC,CASSRGGGDEQFF
TRBV27,-,15,TRBD1,TRBJ1-2,TGTGCCAGCAGTTTGACCGGGACAGGGGGATATGGCTACACCTTC,CASSLTGTGGYGYTF
TRBV4-2,-,17,TRBD2,TRBJ2-3,TGTGCCAGCAGCCCTCGGACTAGCGGGGCCCACACAGATACGCAGTATTTT,CASSPRTSGAHTDTQYF
TRBV6-1,-,15,-,TRBJ2-2,TGTGCCAGCAGTCTTGGGGGACTGAACACCGGGGAGCTGTTTTTT,CASSLGGLNTGELFF
TRBV7-2,few,15,TRBD2,TRBJ2-3,TGTGCCAGCAGCCAACTAGCGGGCGACACAGATACGCAGTATTTT,CASSQLAGDTDTQYF
TRBV5-4,-,13,-,TRBJ2-5,TGTGCCAGCAGCTTCACTAGGAAAGAGACCCAGTACTTC,CASSFTRKETQYF
TRBV27,-,17,TRBD2,TRBJ2-3,TGTGCCAGCAGTCCCTTCCCACTAGCGGGGGGCACAGATACGCAGTATTTT,CASSPFPLAGGTDTQYF